This entry lists 15 T cell receptor beta chains sequenced from one sample in a study of blood T cell repertoires in COVID-19. This table comes from immunoSEQ multiplex PCR, and its TCRdb copy is limited to in-frame clones, with some not included. The table includes 240,000 or so clones, more than 80% detected once. The sequencing sample was made of PBMCs or T cells enriched from blood (not recorded which). Source of these receptors: a man in his fifties or sixties who had been exposed to COVID-19.

The chain is built from TRBV5-4 and TRBJ2-7, with a possible D match to TRBD2 (5 bases). Germline CDR1 and CDR2: SGHNT and YYREEE (reference sequence). V lost 4 bases and J 0 bases, leaving 14 bases between the germline ends. The CDR3 spans 15 residues. The chain's CDR3 is CASSPGGQASYEQYF. CDR3 nucleotides: TGTGCCAGCAGCCCTGGCGGGCAGGCCTCCTACGAGCAGTACTTC.

The rearrangement joins TRBV5-1 to TRBJ1-2; 9 bases agree with TRBD1. The germline CDR1 and CDR2 sequences are SGHRS and YFSETQ. This CDR3 contains 16 residues. V gave up 6 bases and J gave up 4 bases; unmatched junction bases: 13. The CDR3 region is CASTPGTGLSRYGYTF. Written as DNA, the CDR3 is TGCGCCAGCACCCCCGGGACAGGGCTTTCGCGCTATGGCTACACCTTC.

This chain links TRBV5-1 with TRBJ2-1; the match to TRBD2 covers 8 bases. This CDR3 is built from 14 residues. The V gene's germline CDR1 is SGHRS and CDR2 YFSETQ. V lost 4 bases and J lost 7; bases outside the gene matches: 7. CDR3 protein: CASSISPGGNEQFF. In nucleotides, the CDR3 is TGCGCCAGCAGCATCAGCCCGGGGGGGAATGAGCAGTTCTTC.

The rearrangement uses TRBV2 and TRBJ1-2; 8 nucleotides agree with TRBD1. Trimming at V came to 5 bases and at J to 6 bases, leaving 14 bases not matched to a gene. CDR1 is SNHLY, CDR2 FYNNEI, per germline. The CDR3 runs 16 residues. The CDR3 region is CASSLLSRTGRHGYTF. The CDR3 DNA reads TGTGCCAGCAGTTTATTATCAAGGACAGGGAGGCATGGCTACACCTTC.

This chain connects TRBV11-2 to TRBJ2-7, with 8 bases identical to TRBD2. Trimming at V came to 1 base and at J to 2 bases, leaving 4 bases not matched to a gene. This CDR3 contains 15 residues. Germline CDR1 is SGHAT and CDR2 is FQNNGV. Here the CDR3 DNA reads TGTGCCAGCAGCTTAGCGGGGGGGCATCCCTACGAGCAGTACTTC. This translates into CASSLAGGHPYEQYF.

The rearrangement joins TRBV5-5 to TRBJ1-1; possible D gene TRBD1, 6 bases. V lost 1 base, J lost 10 bases, and 20 bases lay in between. Germline V gene sequence: CDR1 SGHKS, CDR2 YYEKEE (reference sequence). The CDR3 totals 15 residues. CDR3 bases: TGTGCCAGCAGCTTGTGGGCAAGGGGGAGTTCTCCAGCTTTCTTT. It translates to CASSLWARGSSPAFF.

The chain uses TRBV2 and TRBJ1-1; D call uncertain. The CDR3 totals 13 residues. The V gene's germline CDR1 is SNHLY and CDR2 FYNNEI. Trimming pared 3 bases from V and 5 bases from J, leaving 10 bases between. Written as DNA, the CDR3 is TGTGCCAGCAGTGAGGGCCCGGGGACTGAAGCTTTCTTT. Translated: CASSEGPGTEAFF.

The CDR3, as DNA: TGTGCCAGCAGCGTTACAGGGGTTCCTAATGAAAAACTGTTTTTT. It translates to CASSVTGVPNEKLFF. The J gene is TRBJ1-4, the V gene TRBV9; the match to TRBD1 covers 7 bases. The germline CDR1 and CDR2 sequences are SGDLS and YYNGEE. Trimming removed 2 bases from V and 3 bases from J; junction bases left unmatched: 4. The CDR3 totals 15 residues.

This chain links TRBV5-1 with TRBJ2-7; 9 bases map to TRBD1. CDR3 length: 15 amino acids. V shed 4 bases and J 2 bases; nucleotides not matched to a gene: 7. Germline CDR1 SGHRS, CDR2 YFSETQ. The CDR3 loop is CASSAGQGRAYEQYF. The CDR3 region has the DNA TGCGCCAGCAGCGCCGGACAGGGGCGAGCCTACGAGCAGTACTTC.

The chain links TRBV5-5 to TRBJ1-6; D is undetermined. In germline, CDR1 is SGHKS, CDR2 YYEKEE (reference sequence). Trimming cost V 0 bases and J 10 bases, with 8 bases left between them. The CDR3 sequence is 13 residues long. CDR3 DNA: TGTGCCAGCAGCTTGGACTTGCTGTCACCCCTCCACTTT. Encoded protein: CASSLDLLSPLHF.

The V and J genes are TRBV2 and TRBJ2-1; D unclear. V lost 3 bases and J lost 2, with 5 bases in between. Germline V gives CDR1 SNHLY, CDR2 FYNNEI. The CDR3 is made up of 13 amino acids. The CDR3, as DNA: TGTGCCAGCAGTGATGAGGCCTACAATGAGCAGTTCTTC. The encoded protein is CASSDEAYNEQFF.

The gene calls are TRBV6-5 and TRBJ1-1; 7 bases map to TRBD1. CDR1 MNHEY and CDR2 SVGAGI come from the germline V gene. V gave up 6 bases and J gave up 0 bases; unmatched junction bases: 1. The CDR3 spans 13 residues. The DNA for the CDR3 is TGTGCCAGCAGGACAGGGCTGAACACTGAAGCTTTCTTT. It encodes CASRTGLNTEAFF.

This clone was counted a few times. The CDR3 reads CASSPDLVRDTGELFF. The CDR3 coding sequence is TGTGCCAGCTCACCGGATCTTGTCAGGGACACCGGGGAGCTGTTTTTT. This chain connects TRBV18 to TRBJ2-2; D may be TRBD1 (5 bases). From germline, CDR1 is KGHSH and CDR2 LQKENI. The CDR3 has 16 amino acids. V gave up 3 bases and J gave up 3 bases, with 14 bases separating them.

The chain carries TRBV11-2 and TRBJ1-2; maybe TRBD1 (5 bases). This CDR3 region has 14 residues. The V end was cut by 2 bases, the J end by 0 bases, with 7 bases between. CDR1 SGHAT and CDR2 FQNNGV come from the germline V gene. The CDR3 nucleotides are TGTGCCAGCAGCTTATCAGGGCCTAACTATGGCTACACCTTC. Translating it yields CASSLSGPNYGYTF.

V usage is TRBV5-8 and J usage is TRBJ1-1, with D maybe TRBD1 (5 bases). The length of the CDR3 is 16 residues. Germline lookup yields CDR1 SGHTS and CDR2 YDEGEE. Trimming left V 6 bases short and J 2 bases short, with 20 bases between. DNA for the CDR3: TGTGCCAGCACCTTTCGACTGACAGTCCCAAACACTGAAGCTTTCTTT. It specifies CASTFRLTVPNTEAFF.